This T cell receptor beta chain is drawn from a study of PD-L1 blockade in urothelial cancer (dated by TCRdb to about 2017). For context, the study as a whole: Therapy was started at some point between 2014 and 2016 for all patients, and atezolizumab 1,200 mg was administered intravenously every 3 weeks. Twenty-nine patients had pretreatment blood TCR-seq, some 25 had at least one posttreatment blood collection, and some 25 had tumor TCR-seq. Under ten patients reached durable clinical benefit, while 20 patients did not. In the same patients who had TCR sequencing, pretreatment tumors also underwent whole exome sequencing and RNA sequencing. Patients had an ECOG performance status of 0 or 1 and had received between 0 and 3 prior chemotherapy regimens. Blood samples were analyzed at two time points: 3 weeks after treatment start (second dose) and 6 weeks after treatment start. Pretreatment tumor samples, along with matched peripheral blood collected serially before and after atezolizumab treatment, underwent TCR sequencing. About 90% of the 29 patients were identified as males with urothelial cancer of bladder origin, and a prior smoking history was reported by 18 of 29 patients. An exploratory multi-omic analysis was conducted of the somatic, immune and clinical correlates of response to PD-L1 blockade with atezolizumab in urothelial cancer. Durable clinical benefit was defined as a progression-free survival longer than 6 months, and TCR features were additionally tested against progression-free survival and overall survival. Blood samples gave a median of about 140,000 T cells and 80,000 or so unique TCRs, with a median clonality of 0.080.

What the research found in general, with its limitations: Among patients with durable benefit, tumor-associated TCR clones showed greater expansion in peripheral blood 3 weeks after treatment started (n = 22, p = 0.022). Because the sample size was small (n ≈ 30) and many exploratory analyses were performed, the results are intended to be hypothesis-generating. A pretreatment peripheral blood TCR clonality below the median was linked to improved progression-free and overall survival.

Each PCR received spiked-in synthetic TCR analog templates so that absolute template abundance could be estimated from read counts. The immunoSEQ assay used bias-controlled V and J gene primers to amplify TCRbeta CDR3 regions from genomic DNA. Sequencing of rearranged TCRbeta segments was done at approximately 20X coverage. In the original analysis: Clustering was used to correct sequencing errors, and CDR3s were annotated against IMGT so that V, D and J genes could be assigned. Downstream analyses used only productive TCRbeta rearrangements, leaving out any out-of-frame or stop-codon sequences. Clonality was computed as one minus Shannon entropy normalized by the log of the number of unique productive sequences. Fisher's exact test with Benjamini-Hochberg correction, using a cutoff of adjusted p below 0.01, was how clones that differed between time points or between blood and tumor were identified. Entries here come from immuneACCESS through TCRdb and include only in-frame sequences with V and J called. Some clones fail to appear in such tables; in the studies checked, an unresolved V gene covers under half of the shortfall, and the cause of the remainder is unknown. V and J calls and clone size are given by that table; D and trimming were obtained from the DNA. Here the sample has some 100,000 clones; around 90% occur a single time. The top ten constitute 0.75% to 0.95% of the sample.

The cohort included under 35 patients with locally advanced or metastatic urothelial carcinoma who were treated at Memorial Sloan Kettering on a trial protocol. Peripheral blood mononuclear cells were collected from each patient pretreatment and during treatment, giving between 1 and 8 total time points per patient. The Qiagen DNeasy Blood extraction kit was used to purify genomic DNA from total PBMCs and tumor samples. Collected pretreatment and during treatment, PBMCs were isolated and stored as previously described. In the case of this clone: The target of this receptor is not known. No much larger clone exists at a distance of one base, and base qualities are not known.

A distance of 15 bases separates the germline ends of V and J, which lose 0 bases and 6 bases respectively. Spanning cysteine to phenylalanine, the CDR3 consists of 14 amino acids. Only CDR3 DNA remains: 42 bases, in frame from the first base. The CDR1 and CDR2 encoded by the germline V gene (reference sequence) are GTSNPN and SVGIG. The sequence derives from an elderly woman with urothelial cancer. The material sequenced was PBMCs, taken around atezolizumab (anti-PD-L1) treatment. The V gene is TRBV30 and the J gene is TRBJ2-7, with the D gene too uncertain to name. In nucleotide form, the sequence is TGTGCCTGGAGTGTACTTGGCAGGCTGGGCGAGCAGTACTTC. Translated, it gives CAWSVLGRLGEQYF.